Listed below are T cell receptor beta chains from one sample, sequenced in a study of shared clonotypes between healthy human individuals. Sequencing was performed with immunoSEQ multiplex PCR; in TCRdb, only in-frame clones are kept and a portion is missing. The profile covers roughly 110,000 clones, with about 70% appearing a single time and around 23% taken by the ten largest. The sample was memory CD8+ T cells sorted from blood. Source of these receptors: a woman in her 30s in good health. Each CDR3 is given without its conserved first and last residue. A D gene is named only where the DNA matches it firmly.

>NA|TRBJ1-1|TRBV9
ASSYSANTEAF
>TRBD1|TRBJ1-4|TRBV4-2
ASSQDKAGGVEKLF
>TRBD2|TRBJ2-3|TRBV27
ASRWTSDSTDTQY
>NA|TRBJ2-7|TRBV7-9
ASSLFQTGDEQY
>NA|TRBJ1-1|TRBV5-4
ASSLNVGSAEAF
>NA|TRBJ2-6|TRBV7-9
ASSQDGDSGANVLT
>NA|TRBJ2-1|TRBV4-2
ASSPFHRDAGVNEQF
>NA|TRBJ2-7|TRBV2
ASSEVPTRPPGEQY
>TRBD2|TRBJ2-1|TRBV28
ASSRTSGRFRGFNEQF
>TRBD1|TRBJ2-7|TRBV28
AISPWDRGIYEQY
>NA|TRBJ2-7|TRBV2
ASSWLSRRHEQY
>NA|TRBJ2-1|TRBV23-1
ASRGMTSYNEQF
>NA|TRBJ2-2|TRBV25-1
ASHSTGELF
>TRBD2|TRBJ2-7|TRBV5-1
ASSLVGSGDSYEQY
>TRBD1|TRBJ2-1|TRBV28
ASSLWPSTGDNEQF
>NA|TRBJ2-7|TRBV7-6
ASGNYEQY
>TRBD2|TRBJ2-7|TRBV2
ASSEGQREFYEQY
>TRBD1|TRBJ1-4|TRBV9
ASSGGQYSPRATNEKLF
>NA|TRBJ1-5|TRBV28
ASSSPQDSRIFFSNQPQH
>NA|TRBJ1-1|TRBV7-9
ASSIGLEGTEAF
>NA|TRBJ1-5|TRBV7-2
ASSLTPQGQPQH
>TRBD1|TRBJ1-2|TRBV4-2
ASSQETGYYGYT